This T cell receptor beta chain was captured by sequencing in a study of blood T cell repertoires in COVID-19. Here immunoSEQ multiplex PCR was the method, and the copy in TCRdb shows in-frame clones only, minus some. The profile covers around 430,000 clones, with approximately 87% appearing a single time and around 10% taken by the ten largest. Germline loops: CDR1 KGHSH, CDR2 LQKENI. Trimming removed 2 bases from V and 9 bases from J, with 17 bases in between. This CDR3 has 16 amino acids. The receptor was isolated from a woman between 50 and 59 years old who had recovered from COVID-19. The source material was PBMCs or T cells enriched from blood (not recorded which). V usage is TRBV18 and J usage is TRBJ1-6, with D uncertain. The CDR3 loop is CASSPRIGSEGSPLHF. As DNA, the CDR3 is TGTGCCAGCTCACCAAGGATAGGGTCGGAGGGTTCACCCCTCCACTTT.